This T cell receptor (beta chain) was identified in a study of blood T cell repertoires in COVID-19 (dated by TCRdb to the early 2020s). With respect to the entire study: Samples from collaborators originated in the United States, Italy and Spain and spanned both the acute and convalescent phases of COVID-19. Nearly every sample came with metadata listing a de-identified subject ID, COVID-19 status, age in years and sex. Where HLA class I and class II types were available, the types were taken from metadata supplied by the sample provider, not from assay-based typing. The repertoires were released in a freely available public database intended as a resource for research on the immune response to SARS-CoV-2. Samples were obtained from the ongoing ImmuneRACE study (first 160 participants) and from about 1,300 subjects provided by 6 global collaborators. The dataset comprised deeply sampled blood TCRbeta repertoires from subjects exposed to, actively infected with, or recovered from COVID-19. The prospective study material was composed of cDNA or gDNA derived from T cells, B-cell-depleted T cells, or PBMCs.

Collaborating institutions collected whole blood in K2EDTA tubes following their own protocols. For TCRbeta analysis, collaborators shipped samples as frozen whole blood, isolated PBMCs, or DNA extracted from either of those sample types. About this clone: Its antigen remains unidentified. No clone much larger than this one lies a single base away; base qualities are absent.

The immunoSEQ Assay, a bias-controlled multiplex PCR, was used to amplify TCRbeta CDR3 regions from genomic DNA. The source study handled its data this way. Nucleated cell counts per sample were estimated from amplification of reference gene primers within the assay. Sequence reads were collapsed and filtered to measure the absolute abundance of every unique TCRbeta CDR3 rearrangement. Productive Simpson clonality was computed per sample as the square root of Simpson's diversity index over productive rearrangements. Held by TCRdb, this immuneACCESS table contains in-frame sequences only and omits some clones. Under half of the omission traces to an unresolved V gene where checked; the cause of the rest is unknown. That table furnishes V, J and clone size, whereas the DNA furnished D and trimming. The sample table holds 60,000 to 70,000 clones, of which 75% to 95% were seen once. 13% of the sample rests with the top ten.

On the study overall, not on this receptor specifically: The quantity of clinical and demographic metadata differed by source and by participant and was supplied without curation.

CDR1 and CDR2, looked up from the germline V gene (reference sequence), are GTSNPN and SVGIG. Including the terminal cysteine and phenylalanine, the CDR3 comprises 16 residues. The entry retains the CDR3 DNA only, 48 bases that are in frame from base 1. Deletion took 2 bases off V and 0 bases off J, with a span of 13 bases between the germline ends. Recombination linked TRBV30 to TRBJ1-4; perhaps TRBD1 is the D gene, with 5 bases matching. This clonotype was sampled from a human donor with active COVID-19. The donor label of this sample is uncertain. The sequenced material came from peripheral blood. CDR3 protein: CAWSRGRAATNEKLFF. The nucleotide sequence reads as follows: TGTGCCTGGAGTAGGGGCAGGGCTGCAACTAATGAAAAACTGTTTTTT.